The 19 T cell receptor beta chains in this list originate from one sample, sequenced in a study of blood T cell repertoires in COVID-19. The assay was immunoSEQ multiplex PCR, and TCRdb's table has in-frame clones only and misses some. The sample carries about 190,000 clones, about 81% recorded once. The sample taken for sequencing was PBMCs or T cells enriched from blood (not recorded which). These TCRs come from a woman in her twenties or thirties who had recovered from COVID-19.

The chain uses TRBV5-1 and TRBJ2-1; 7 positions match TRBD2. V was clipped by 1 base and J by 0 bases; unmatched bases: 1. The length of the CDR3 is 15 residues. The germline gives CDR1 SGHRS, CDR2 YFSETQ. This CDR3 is CASSLWGGSYNEQFF. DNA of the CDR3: TGCGCCAGCAGCTTGTGGGGGGGCTCCTACAATGAGCAGTTCTTC.

The CDR3 loop reads CASSVASGTGNTEAFF. CDR3 DNA: TGTGCCAGCAGCGTAGCGTCCGGGACAGGAAACACTGAAGCTTTCTTT. V usage is TRBV9 and J usage is TRBJ1-1, with 8 bases matching TRBD1. The V and J ends lost 0 bases and 2 bases, in that order; junction bases with no gene match: 6. The CDR3 is made up of 16 amino acids. Per germline, CDR1 SGDLS and CDR2 YYNGEE.

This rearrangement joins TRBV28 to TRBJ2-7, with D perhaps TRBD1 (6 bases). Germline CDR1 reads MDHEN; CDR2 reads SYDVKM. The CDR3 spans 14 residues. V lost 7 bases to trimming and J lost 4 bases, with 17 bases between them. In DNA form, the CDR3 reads TGTGCCAGCATAATGGGCGCAGGGGTATACGAGCAGTACTTC. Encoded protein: CASIMGAGVYEQYF.

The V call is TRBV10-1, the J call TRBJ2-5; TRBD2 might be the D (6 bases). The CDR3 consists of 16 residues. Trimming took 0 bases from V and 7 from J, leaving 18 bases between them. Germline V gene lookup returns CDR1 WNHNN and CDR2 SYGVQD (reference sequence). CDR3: CASSESGGSAGLTQYF. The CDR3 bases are TGCGCCAGCAGTGAGTCGGGGGGTAGCGCCGGTTTGACCCAGTACTTC.

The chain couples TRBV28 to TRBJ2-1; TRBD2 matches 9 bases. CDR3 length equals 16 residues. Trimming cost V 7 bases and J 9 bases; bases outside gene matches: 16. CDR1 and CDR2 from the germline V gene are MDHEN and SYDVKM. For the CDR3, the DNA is TGTGCCAGCATCGAGATCAGCGGGGGGCGACGCAGTGAGCAGTTCTTC. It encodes CASIEISGGRRSEQFF.

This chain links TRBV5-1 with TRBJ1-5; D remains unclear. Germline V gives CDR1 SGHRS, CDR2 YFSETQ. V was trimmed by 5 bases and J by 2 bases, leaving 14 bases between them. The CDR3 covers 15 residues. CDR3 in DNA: TGCGCCAGCAGTTCGGGCCTGGGAGGCAATCAGCCCCAGCATTTT. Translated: CASSSGLGGNQPQHF.

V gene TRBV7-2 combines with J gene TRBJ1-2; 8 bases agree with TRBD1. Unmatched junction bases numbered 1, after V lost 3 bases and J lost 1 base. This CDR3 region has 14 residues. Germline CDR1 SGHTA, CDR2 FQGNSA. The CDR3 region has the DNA TGTGCCAGCAGCTTGGGACAGGTTAACTATGGCTACACCTTC. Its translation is CASSLGQVNYGYTF. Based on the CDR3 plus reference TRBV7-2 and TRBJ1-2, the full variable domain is GAGVSQSPSNKVTEKGKDVELRCDPISGHTALYWYRQSLGQGLEFLIYFQGNSAPDKSGLPSDRFSAERTGGSVSTLTIQRTQQEDSAVYLCASSLGQVNYGYTFGSGTRLTVV.

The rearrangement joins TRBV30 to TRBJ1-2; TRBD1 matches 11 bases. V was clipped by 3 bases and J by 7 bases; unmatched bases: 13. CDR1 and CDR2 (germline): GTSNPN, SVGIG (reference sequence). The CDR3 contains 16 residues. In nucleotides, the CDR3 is TGTGCCTGGAGGGGCAGACTTGGACAGGGGGCGGGTGGCTACACCTTC. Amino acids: CAWRGRLGQGAGGYTF.

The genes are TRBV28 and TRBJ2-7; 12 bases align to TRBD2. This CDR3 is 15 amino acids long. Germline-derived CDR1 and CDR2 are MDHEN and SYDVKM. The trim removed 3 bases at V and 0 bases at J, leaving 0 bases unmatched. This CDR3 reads CASSLTSGSSYEQYF. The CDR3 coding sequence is TGTGCCAGCAGTTTGACTAGCGGGAGCTCCTACGAGCAGTACTTC.

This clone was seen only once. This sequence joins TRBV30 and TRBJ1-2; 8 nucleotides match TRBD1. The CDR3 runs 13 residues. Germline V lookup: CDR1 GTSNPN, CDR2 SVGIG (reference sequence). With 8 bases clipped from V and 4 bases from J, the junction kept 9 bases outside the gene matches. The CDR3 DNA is TGTGCCCGCGACAGGGGAAGTGGCTATGGCTACACCTTC. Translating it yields CARDRGSGYGYTF. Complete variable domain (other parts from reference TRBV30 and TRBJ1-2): SQTIHQWPATLVQPVGSPLSLECTVEGTSNPNLYWYRQAAGRGLQLLFYSVGIGQISSEVPQNLSASRPQDRQFILSSKKLLLSDSGFYLCARDRGSGYGYTFGSGTRLTVV.

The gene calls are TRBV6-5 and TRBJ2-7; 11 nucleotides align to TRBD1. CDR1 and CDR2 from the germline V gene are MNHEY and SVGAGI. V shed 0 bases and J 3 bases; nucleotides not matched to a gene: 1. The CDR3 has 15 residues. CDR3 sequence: CASSYSGTGGYEQYV. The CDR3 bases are TGTGCCAGCAGTTACTCTGGGACAGGGGGCTACGAGCAGTACGTC.

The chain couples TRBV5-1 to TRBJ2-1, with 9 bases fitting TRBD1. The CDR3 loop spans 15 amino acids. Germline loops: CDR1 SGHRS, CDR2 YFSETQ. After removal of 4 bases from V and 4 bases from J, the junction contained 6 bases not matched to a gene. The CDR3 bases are TGCGCCAGCAGCCCCGGGACAGGGTTTTACAATGAGCAGTTCTTC. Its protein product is CASSPGTGFYNEQFF.

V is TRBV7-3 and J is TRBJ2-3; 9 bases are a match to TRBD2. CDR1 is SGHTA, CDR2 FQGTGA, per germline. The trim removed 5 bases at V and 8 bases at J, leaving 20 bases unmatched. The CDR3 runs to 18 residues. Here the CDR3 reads CASSLLIGLAGESGTQYF. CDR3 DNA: TGTGCCAGCAGCCTCCTTATTGGGTTAGCGGGGGAGAGTGGTACGCAGTATTTT.

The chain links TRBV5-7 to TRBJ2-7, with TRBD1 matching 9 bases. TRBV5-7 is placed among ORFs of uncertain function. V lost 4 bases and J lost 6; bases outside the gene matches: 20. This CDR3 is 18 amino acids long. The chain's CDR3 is CASSRTPNKTGGVGEQYV. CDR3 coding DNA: TGTGCCAGCAGCCGGACGCCAAACAAGACAGGGGGGGTCGGCGAGCAGTACGTC.

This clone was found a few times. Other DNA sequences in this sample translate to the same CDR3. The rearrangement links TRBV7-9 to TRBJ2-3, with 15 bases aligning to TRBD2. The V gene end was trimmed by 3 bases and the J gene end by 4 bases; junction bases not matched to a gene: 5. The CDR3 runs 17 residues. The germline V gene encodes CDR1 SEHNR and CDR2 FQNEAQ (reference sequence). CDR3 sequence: CASSLGLAGGPADTQYF. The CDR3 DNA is TGTGCCAGCAGCTTGGGACTAGCGGGAGGCCCCGCAGATACGCAGTATTTT.

The CDR3 coding sequence is TGTGCCAGCAGCCAGGGACAGCAGTCTGGAAACACCATATATTTT. As protein: CASSQGQQSGNTIYF. The J gene is TRBJ1-3, the V gene TRBV7-6, with 7 positions matching TRBD1. J was trimmed by 1 base and V by 5 bases; bases with no gene match: 5. This CDR3 is built from 15 residues. Looked up from germline, CDR1 is SGHVS and CDR2 is FNYEAQ.

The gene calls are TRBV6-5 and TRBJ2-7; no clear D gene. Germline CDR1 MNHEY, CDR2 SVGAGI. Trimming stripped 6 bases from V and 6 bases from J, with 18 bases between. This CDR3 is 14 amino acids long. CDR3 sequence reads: CASSQDAVVGEQYV. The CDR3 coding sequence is TGTGCCAGCAGCCAAGATGCAGTGGTTGGCGAGCAGTACGTC.

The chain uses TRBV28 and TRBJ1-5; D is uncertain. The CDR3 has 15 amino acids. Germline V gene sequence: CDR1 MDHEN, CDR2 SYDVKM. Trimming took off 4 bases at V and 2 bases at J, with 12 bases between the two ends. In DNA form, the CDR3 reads TGTGCCAGCAGTTCTCGGGTCCACGGCAATCAGCCCCAGCATTTT. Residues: CASSSRVHGNQPQHF.

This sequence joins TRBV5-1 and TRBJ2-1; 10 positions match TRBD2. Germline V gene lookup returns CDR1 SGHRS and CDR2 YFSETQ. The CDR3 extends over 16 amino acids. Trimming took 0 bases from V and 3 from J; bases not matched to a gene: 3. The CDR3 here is CASSLVAGGVYNEQFF. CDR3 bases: TGCGCCAGCAGCTTGGTAGCGGGAGGAGTCTACAATGAGCAGTTCTTC.